Following are 21 T cell receptor beta chains from one sample sequenced in a study of T-cell reconstitution after alpha-beta-depleted transplantation in children. A library of TCRbeta sequences, prepared with unique molecular identifiers, was generated. TCRdb reprocessed the PCR reads with MiXCR, giving one entry per CDR3 protein. The data contain hundreds of thousands of distinct CDR3 sequences, around 10% of them singletons. Sequenced here: PBMCs from the stem cell graft donor, sampled from the stem cell graft. The receptors were gathered from a human donor who donated a stem cell graft to a child with acute lymphoblastic leukemia.

The J gene is TRBJ2-3, the V gene TRBV5-1; 7 bases agree with TRBD1. Germline lookup yields CDR1 SGHRS and CDR2 YFSETQ. V lost 4 bases, J lost 1 base, and 15 bases stayed unmatched. The CDR3 length is 18 residues. The CDR3 region has the DNA TGCGCCAGCAGCCGCGACAGGGAGTTTATTTCGGGCACAGATACGCAGTATTTT. This gives the protein CASSRDREFISGTDTQYF.

The chain links TRBV20-1 to TRBJ2-1, with 9 bases that match TRBD2. V lost 3 bases and J lost 3; bases outside the gene matches: 9. Looked up from germline, CDR1 is DFQATT and CDR2 is SNEGSKA (reference sequence). The CDR3 covers 16 residues. This chain's CDR3 is CSASPRLAVYYNEQFF. The CDR3 region has the DNA TGCAGTGCTAGCCCACGACTAGCGGTGTACTACAATGAGCAGTTCTTC.

This clonotype has a count of ten or more. This chain links TRBV11-1 with TRBJ2-1, with 9 bases aligning to TRBD1. CDR1 and CDR2 from the germline V gene are SGHAT and FQDESV (reference sequence). The V segment lost 3 bases and the J segment 8 bases; nucleotides outside the gene matches: 11. The CDR3 covers 16 residues. The CDR3: CASSFNPGQGSHEQFF. The CDR3 bases are TGTGCCAGCAGCTTCAACCCGGGACAGGGTTCGCATGAGCAGTTCTTC.

This clonotype was observed at least ten times. The chain is built from TRBV12-3 or TRBV12-4 and TRBJ2-3, with D possibly being TRBD2 (6 bases). The V end lost 7 bases, the J end lost 1 base, and 15 bases lay between the germline ends. This CDR3 is 15 amino acids long. DNA of the CDR3: TGTGCCAGCATCCCGTGGGGGGACGGCACAGATACGCAGTATTTT. This sequence encodes CASIPWGDGTDTQYF.

This clonotype occurred many times. The genes are TRBV20-1 and TRBJ2-1; the match to TRBD1 covers 12 bases. V gave up 3 bases and J gave up 7 bases; unmatched junction bases: 13. Germline V gives CDR1 DFQATT, CDR2 SNEGSKA (reference sequence). This CDR3 is 17 amino acids long. CDR3 sequence: CSARGQGAILSLNEQFF. The DNA for the CDR3 is TGCAGTGCTAGGGGACAGGGGGCGATTCTGAGCTTGAATGAGCAGTTCTTC.

Only a few counts were recorded for this clonotype. V and J are TRBV4-2 and TRBJ1-2, with D perhaps TRBD1 (5 bases). The V gene lost 0 bases and the J gene lost 7 bases, with 6 bases spanning the gap. The CDR3 totals 12 residues. CDR1 LGHNA and CDR2 YNFKEQ come from the germline V gene. The CDR3 sequence: CASSQEGGGYTF. The CDR3 DNA reads as TGTGCCAGCAGCCAAGAGGGGGGTGGCTACACCTTC.

Only a few counts were recorded for this clonotype. The chain combines TRBV5-1 with TRBJ1-1; D ambiguous. The CDR3 runs 16 residues. V was shortened by 5 bases and J by 1 base, with 18 bases between the two germline ends. Germline CDR1 and CDR2: SGHRS and YFSETQ. CDR3 DNA: TGCGCCAGCAGACATAAACGCGAAACCACGAACACTGAAGCTTTCTTT. It codes for CASRHKRETTNTEAFF. The whole variable domain, filled in from reference TRBV5-1 and TRBJ1-1, reads KAGVTQTPRYLIKTRGQQVTLSCSPISGHRSVSWYQQTPGQGLQFLFEYFSETQRNKGNFPGRFSGRQFSNSRSEMNVSTLELGDSALYLCASRHKRETTNTEAFFGQGTRLTVV.

This clonotype occurred a few times. The V gene is TRBV5-1, the J gene TRBJ1-2, with TRBD1 as a possible D gene (5 bases). The CDR3 sequence is 13 residues long. Germline CDR1 reads SGHRS; CDR2 reads YFSETQ. V lost 4 bases, J lost 5 bases, and 12 bases lay in between. The CDR3: CASSHGGDYGYTF. The CDR3 bases are TGCGCCAGCAGCCACGGGGGGGATTATGGCTACACCTTC. The entire variable domain, with the rest obtained from reference TRBV5-1 and TRBJ1-2, is as follows: KAGVTQTPRYLIKTRGQQVTLSCSPISGHRSVSWYQQTPGQGLQFLFEYFSETQRNKGNFPGRFSGRQFSNSRSEMNVSTLELGDSALYLCASSHGGDYGYTFGSGTRLTVV.

This clonotype showed up just a few times. CDR3 sequence reads: CASSSLGHHYEQYF. DNA for the CDR3: TGTGCCAGCAGCAGCCTGGGACACCACTACGAGCAGTACTTC. The chain joins TRBV5-4 to TRBJ2-7; D is perhaps TRBD1 (6 bases). V lost 4 bases and J 3 bases, leaving 14 bases between the germline ends. CDR3 length equals 14 residues. CDR1 is SGHNT and CDR2 is YYREEE in the germline V gene (reference sequence).

In this sample, this clonotype turned up a few times. This rearrangement joins TRBV7-9 to TRBJ1-6; D gene uncertain. Trimming removed 5 bases from V and 10 bases from J, with 15 bases in between. Germline V gene lookup returns CDR1 SEHNR and CDR2 FQNEAQ (reference sequence). CDR3 length: 14 residues. The CDR3 sequence is CASSRAGRRSPLHF. CDR3 coding DNA: TGTGCCAGCAGCCGAGCGGGAAGACGGTCACCCCTCCACTTT.

This clonotype occurred a few times. The chain has TRBV7-9 and TRBJ2-1; D ambiguous. Trimming pared 5 bases from V and 12 bases from J, leaving 20 bases between. The CDR3 sequence is 14 residues long. Per germline, CDR1 SEHNR and CDR2 FQNEAQ (reference sequence). DNA of the CDR3: TGTGCCAGCAGCCCACCTCTTCTCGGCCTGTCGCAGTTCTTC. It is translated as CASSPPLLGLSQFF.

In this sample, this clonotype turned up a few times. V is TRBV12-3 or TRBV12-4 and J is TRBJ2-5, with D perhaps matching TRBD1 (6 bases). The germline V and J ends were trimmed by 2 bases and 9 bases, with 13 bases remaining between them. CDR3 length: 13 residues. The CDR3 nucleotides are TGTGCCAGCAGTTTATCAGGGGACGTGGCCCAGTACTTC. Amino acids: CASSLSGDVAQYF.

This clonotype was found a few times. The V and J genes are TRBV4-1 and TRBJ1-5, with D possibly matching TRBD1 (6 bases). This CDR3 spans 16 amino acids. From germline, CDR1 is MGHRA and CDR2 YSYEKL. V lost 0 bases and J 2 bases, leaving 11 bases between the germline ends. The CDR3 nucleotides read TGCGCCAGCAGCCAAGATGGGGGCATTGGCAATCAGCCCCAGCATTTT. Residues: CASSQDGGIGNQPQHF.

This clonotype came up many times. This chain connects TRBV24-1 to TRBJ2-2; the D gene could be TRBD1 or TRBD2 (5 bases each). This CDR3 is 18 amino acids long. V was trimmed by 1 base and J by 7 bases, leaving 21 bases between them. Germline V gene lookup returns CDR1 KGHDR and CDR2 SFDVKD. The CDR3, as DNA: TGTGCCACCAGTGATTTTATCGGGGCGACGGGTAGAATCGGGGAGCTGTTTTTT. Its protein product is CATSDFIGATGRIGELFF.

This clonotype has at least ten counts. The chain recombines TRBV6-1 with TRBJ2-3; D not certain. The CDR3 loop spans 13 amino acids. Trimming left V 4 bases short and J 2 bases short, with 7 bases between. Germline assignment: CDR1 MNHNS and CDR2 SASEGT. The CDR3 spells CASSGQITDTQYF. The CDR3 DNA is TGTGCCAGCAGTGGGCAGATCACAGATACGCAGTATTTT.

The table lists this clonotype with a few counts. V is TRBV12-5 and J is TRBJ2-3, with D perhaps TRBD2 (7 bases). V gave up 5 bases and J gave up 2 bases, with 14 bases separating them. CDR3 length: 15 amino acids. Germline values: CDR1 LGHNT, CDR2 FRNRAP. CDR3 DNA: TGTGCTAGTGGTCTCGGGGGGACATACACAGATACGCAGTATTTT. Protein sequence: CASGLGGTYTDTQYF. Combining the CDR3 with reference TRBV12-5 and TRBJ2-3 gives the whole variable domain DARVTQTPRHKVTEMGQEVTMRCQPILGHNTVFWYRQTMMQGLELLAYFRNRAPLDDSGMPKDRFSAEMPDATLATLKIQPSEPRDSAVYFCASGLGGTYTDTQYFGPGTRLTVL.

This clonotype appeared a few times. One junction end disagrees with the germline gene, perhaps due to a read error. The rearrangement joins TRBV3-1 to TRBJ2-7; D ambiguous. The germline CDR1 and CDR2 sequences are LGHDT and YNNKEL (reference sequence). The CDR3 consists of 15 residues. The CDR3 region has the DNA TGTGCCAGCACCCAAGGACCGCGGAGCTCCTACGAGCAGTACTTC. It yields the protein CASTQGPRSSYEQYF.

In its sample, this clonotype was seen many times. The CDR3 DNA follows: TGTGCCAGCAGCCAAACTAGCAAGAGCTCCTACGAGCAGTACTTC. It codes for CASSQTSKSSYEQYF. This rearrangement joins TRBV3-1 to TRBJ2-7; TRBD2 might be the D (6 bases). The CDR3 totals 15 residues. Germline V gives CDR1 LGHDT, CDR2 YNNKEL (reference sequence). V was shortened by 2 bases and J by 0 bases, with 11 bases between the two germline ends.

This clonotype appeared a few times. The chain employs TRBV5-1 and TRBJ1-1, with D possibly being TRBD1 (6 bases). The V end lost 6 bases, the J end lost 11 bases, and 17 bases lay between the germline ends. CDR3 size: 12 residues. Per the germline V gene, CDR1 is SGHRS and CDR2 is YFSETQ. CDR3 loop: CASTQGSSLAFF. In DNA, the CDR3 is TGCGCCAGCACACAGGGATCGAGTCTGGCTTTCTTT.

The chain recombines TRBV12-3 or TRBV12-4 with TRBJ2-6; D remains ambiguous. Trimming left V 7 bases short and J 0 bases short, with 7 bases between. There are 14 residues in the CDR3. CDR3 amino acids: CASNGDSGANVLTF. Here the CDR3 DNA reads TGTGCCAGCAATGGAGACTCTGGGGCCAACGTCCTGACTTTC.

This chain joins TRBV27 and TRBJ1-4; D possibly corresponds to TRBD1 (5 bases). V gave up 8 bases and J gave up 5 bases, with 9 bases separating them. The CDR3 extends over 12 amino acids. The V gene's germline CDR1 is MNHEY and CDR2 SMNVEV (reference sequence). CDR3 DNA: TGTGCCAGCGGCCGACAGAATGAAAAACTGTTTTTT. It yields the protein CASGRQNEKLFF.